The present T cell receptor beta chain was sequenced within a study of Ad26.COV2.S vaccination and SARS-CoV-2 variants. Study observations and caveats: The study found similar non-spike TCR breadth in vaccine and placebo recipients.

Treatment reported: roughly 18 received Ad26.COV2.S at low or high dose, single or two shots; five or six received placebo; per-sample allocation not given. Sampling was done on day 63 after the first vaccine or placebo injection. Vaccination employed an Ad26 vector expressing the Wuhan-strain SARS-CoV-2 spike. Only in-frame clones appear in the TCRdb table, and some are missing; sequencing was by immunoSEQ multiplex PCR. The table has 380,000 or so clones, approximately 86% seen once. Germline V gene sequence: CDR1 MNHEY, CDR2 SVGEGT. Trimming shortened V by 0 bases and J by 3 bases, and 9 bases separated the two germline ends. CDR3 size: 15 residues. This clone was counted a single time. What it recognizes is unknown.

The sequence came from a person aged 18-65 years who received the Ad26.COV2.S COVID-19 vaccine or a placebo. Here the sequenced sample was peripheral blood, taken in a trial of Ad26.COV2.S vaccine versus placebo. The chain combines TRBV6-2 or TRBV6-3 with TRBJ1-5; D remains unclear. The CDR3 reads CASSYSPGINQPQHF. The CDR3 nucleotides are TGTGCCAGCAGTTACTCGCCGGGGATCAATCAGCCCCAGCATTTT.